The TCR beta chain under discussion was sequenced for a study of identical twins. All donors comprised healthy Caucasians. This clonotype was detected ten times or more. Its specificity is unknown. Overall study findings and caveats: Fewer insertions characterized abundant cord blood beta clonotypes, whereas memory repertoires showed none. Interpretation of the results relied on cross-sectional statistical analysis and not on following the same donors.

The length of the CDR3 is 15 residues. The V gene's germline CDR1 is SGHRS and CDR2 YFSETQ. Deletions cut 0 bases from V and 1 base from J, with 10 bases between. Template switching added a universal primer site; cDNA carried unique molecular identifiers. TCRdb redid the calling of the 5' RACE reads with MiXCR, one entry per CDR3 protein. Here the sample spans about 220,000 distinct CDR3 sequences, about 7.5% being singletons. This sample was shared with a second study, whose subject was yellow fever vaccine responses in identical twins.

Sequences were obtained from memory (CD45RO+) T cells sorted from blood. The chain has TRBV5-1 and TRBJ1-1, with D possibly TRBD1 on 5 matching bases. The origin of this receptor is a woman aged 18 to 35 in good health. The CDR3 bases are TGCGCCAGCAGCTTGGGAATGGGACGGAACACTGAAGCTTTCTTT. Protein product: CASSLGMGRNTEAFF.